This TCR beta chain was recovered during a study of blood T cells in healthy people across ages. Study results and limitations: As age increased, TCR beta diversity per million T cells fell in a roughly linear fashion. In long-lived donors, naive CD4+ cell counts and diversity exceeded those of aged donors.

Germline loops: CDR1 SGHTA, CDR2 FQGNSA. The CDR3 is 15 residues long. Trimming removed 5 bases from V and 8 bases from J; junction bases left unmatched: 9. The second PCR ran about 6 to 12 cycles with a sample-barcoded 5' primer and J-beta primers. There were at least 3 million CDR3-containing paired-end reads obtained from each sample. TCRdb re-called the 5' RACE reads with MiXCR, one entry per CDR3 protein. Among about 640,000 distinct CDR3 sequences listed, 58% were seen once. About this clonotype itself: As yet, its antigen is unknown.

Sequencing was done on a sample of blood. The TCR sequence derives from a man between 60 and 75 years old in good health. The chain is built from TRBV7-2 and TRBJ2-1; 10 bases line up with TRBD2. The CDR3, as DNA: TGTGCCAGCAGCGTCCTAGCGGGAGCTCCCGATGAGCAGTTCTTC. Translating it yields CASSVLAGAPDEQFF. The variable domain in full, with the rest retrieved from reference TRBV7-2 and TRBJ2-1, is GAGVSQSPSNKVTEKGKDVELRCDPISGHTALYWYRQSLGQGLEFLIYFQGNSAPDKSGLPSDRFSAERTGGSVSTLTIQRTQQEDSAVYLCASSVLAGAPDEQFFGPGTRLTVL.